These 5 T cell receptor beta chains were sequenced from one sample in a study of T cell repertoires in cytomegalovirus infection. One entry per CDR3 protein, called by TCRdb with MiXCR from the reads. The sample has under 250,000 distinct CDR3 sequences; more than 9% are singletons. The sequencing sample was made of PBMCs. Receptor source: a human donor in good health (CMV status not recorded). Some clones in this sample may be carry-over from other donors' samples.

The rearrangement uses TRBV12-3 or TRBV12-4 and TRBJ1-6; D possibly corresponds to TRBD1 (6 bases). The CDR3 length is 15 residues. The V end lost 5 bases, the J end lost 7 bases, and 15 bases lay between the germline ends. In DNA, the CDR3 is TGTGCCAGCAGTAATGGGGCAGGGGAAAATTCACCCCTCCACTTT. Translation: CASSNGAGENSPLHF.

This clonotype turned up a few times. V and J are TRBV2 and TRBJ1-4; TRBD1 is a possible D gene (6 bases). The CDR3 length is 14 residues. CDR1 is SNHLY, CDR2 FYNNEI, per germline. Trimming removed 6 bases at V and 3 bases at J, with 11 bases between. CDR3 residues: CASRSTGPNEKLFF. CDR3 DNA: TGTGCCAGCAGGTCGACAGGACCTAATGAAAAACTGTTTTTT.

This clonotype has ten or more counts. The V gene is TRBV7-2, the J gene TRBJ1-5; D gene uncertain. Germline CDR1 is SGHTA and CDR2 is FQGNSA. The CDR3 contains 15 residues. Trimming removed 4 bases from V and 1 base from J, with 11 bases in between. Written as DNA, the CDR3 is TGTGCCAGCAGCTCCTCGGGGAGGAGCAATCAGCCCCAGCATTTT. Translated, it gives CASSSSGRSNQPQHF.

This clonotype turned up a few times. The chain employs TRBV2 and TRBJ2-1; 10 positions agree with TRBD2. The V gene's germline CDR1 is SNHLY and CDR2 FYNNEI. The junction had 13 bases not matched to a gene; V was cut back by 6 bases and J by 8 bases. This CDR3 is 16 amino acids long. CDR3 amino acids: CASRRLAGDRVDEQFF. The CDR3 DNA is TGTGCCAGCAGGCGCCTAGCGGGAGATCGTGTCGATGAGCAGTTCTTC. Variable domain in full (rest from reference TRBV2 and TRBJ2-1): EPEVTQTPSHQVTQMGQEVILRCVPISNHLYFYWYRQILGQKVEFLVSFYNNEISEKSEIFDDQFSVERPDGSNFTLKIRSTKLEDSAMYFCASRRLAGDRVDEQFFGPGTRLTVL.

This clonotype was found a few times. V and J are TRBV2 and TRBJ1-1; D remains unclear. The CDR3 has 15 amino acids. CDR1 and CDR2 (germline): SNHLY, FYNNEI. V gave up 2 bases and J gave up 0 bases, with 10 bases separating them. In DNA form, the CDR3 reads TGTGCCAGCAGTGAAACTCCGATCATGAACACTGAAGCTTTCTTT. Amino acids: CASSETPIMNTEAFF.